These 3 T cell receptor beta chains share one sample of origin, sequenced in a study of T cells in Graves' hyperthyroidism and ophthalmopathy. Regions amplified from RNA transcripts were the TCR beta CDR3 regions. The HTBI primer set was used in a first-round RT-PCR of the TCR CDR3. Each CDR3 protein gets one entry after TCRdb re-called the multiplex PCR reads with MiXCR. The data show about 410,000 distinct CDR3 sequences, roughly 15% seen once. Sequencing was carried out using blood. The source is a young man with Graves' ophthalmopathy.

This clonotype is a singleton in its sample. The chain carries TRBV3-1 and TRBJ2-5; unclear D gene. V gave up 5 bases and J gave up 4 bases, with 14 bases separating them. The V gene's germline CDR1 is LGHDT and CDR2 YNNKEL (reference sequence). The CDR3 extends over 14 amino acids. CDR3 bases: TGTGCCAGCAGCTCGGTCTCCCGGGTAGAGACCCAGTACTTC. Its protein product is CASSSVSRVETQYF.

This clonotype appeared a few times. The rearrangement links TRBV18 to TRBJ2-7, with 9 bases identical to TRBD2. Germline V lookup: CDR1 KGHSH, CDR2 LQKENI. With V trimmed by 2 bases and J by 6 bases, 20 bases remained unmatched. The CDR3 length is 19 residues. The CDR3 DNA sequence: TGTGCCAGCTCACCAAACGAATCCAGGGGAATAGCGGGAGAAGGCGAGCAGTACTTC. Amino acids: CASSPNESRGIAGEGEQYF.

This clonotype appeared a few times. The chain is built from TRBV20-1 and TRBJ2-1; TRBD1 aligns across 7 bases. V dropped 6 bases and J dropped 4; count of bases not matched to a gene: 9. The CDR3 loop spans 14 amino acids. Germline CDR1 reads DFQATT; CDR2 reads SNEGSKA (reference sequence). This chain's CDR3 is CSATGQILYNEQFF. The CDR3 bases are TGCAGTGCCACGGGACAGATTCTATACAATGAGCAGTTCTTC.